The 15 T cell receptor beta chains presented below share a single source sample, sequenced in a study of T cell clones after liver transplantation. Data came from immunoSEQ multiplex PCR; TCRdb stores just in-frame clones and leaves some out. This sample has 75,000 to 85,000 clones; over 65% occur once, and the top ten carry 2.8%. Sample: CD4+ T cells from blood, taken at the 22-month timepoint. The receptors come from a human patient who received a liver transplant. The T cells may come from the graft donor.

Concerning this clone: At one end, the junction sequence differs from germline, possibly due to a read error. This chain joins TRBV29-1 and TRBJ2-3; D is perhaps TRBD1 or TRBD2 (5 bases each). Germline V gives CDR1 SQVTM, CDR2 ANQGSEA. CDR3 length equals 14 residues. CDR3: CSFEGREKSDTQYF. In DNA, the CDR3 is TGCAGCTTTGAGGGCAGGGAAAAGTCAGATACGCAGTATTTT.

This chain joins TRBV11-2 and TRBJ1-2, with 10 bases fitting TRBD1. This CDR3 is 16 amino acids long. CDR1 and CDR2 from the germline V gene are SGHAT and FQNNGV. Trimming took 0 bases from V and 3 from J; bases not matched to a gene: 4. CDR3 coding DNA: TGTGCCAGCAGCTTAGAGTCCGGACAGGGGGACTATGGCTACACCTTC. It yields the protein CASSLESGQGDYGYTF. Full variable domain (remainder filled in from reference TRBV11-2 and TRBJ1-2): EAGVAQSPRYKIIEKRQSVAFWCNPISGHATLYWYQQILGQGPKLLIQFQNNGVVDDSQLPKDRFSAERLKGVDSTLKIQPAKLEDSAVYLCASSLESGQGDYGYTFGSGTRLTVV.

The J gene is TRBJ2-5, the V gene TRBV4-3; D gene unclear. In germline, CDR1 is LGHNA, CDR2 YSLEER. The CDR3 spans 13 residues. V lost 1 base, J lost 0 bases, and 3 bases lay in between. The chain's CDR3 is CASSQGDQETQYF. In DNA form, the CDR3 reads TGCGCCAGCAGCCAAGGGGACCAAGAGACCCAGTACTTC.

The DNA for the CDR3 is TGTGCCAGCTCACTCAGAGCGGGATCGGCCTACGAGCAGTACTTC. As protein: CASSLRAGSAYEQYF. The chain has TRBV18 and TRBJ2-7; TRBD2 aligns across 7 bases. CDR3 length: 15 amino acids. Per the germline V gene, CDR1 is KGHSH and CDR2 is LQKENI. The V gene end was trimmed by 4 bases and the J gene end by 2 bases; junction bases not matched to a gene: 8.

The chain combines TRBV6-5 with TRBJ1-1; D is perhaps TRBD1 (5 bases). CDR3 length: 15 residues. CDR1 and CDR2 from the germline V gene are MNHEY and SVGAGI. The V end lost 6 bases, the J end lost 1 base, and 15 bases lay between the germline ends. The CDR3 region is CASSRSTVTNTEAFF. CDR3 nucleotide sequence: TGTGCCAGCAGCCGATCGACAGTAACGAACACTGAAGCTTTCTTT.

The chain uses TRBV5-4 and TRBJ2-5; 14 nucleotides match TRBD2. Germline assignment: CDR1 SGHNT and CDR2 YYREEE (reference sequence). The ends lost 4 bases at V and 2 bases at J; junction bases unmatched: 1. The CDR3 loop spans 15 amino acids. CDR3 protein: CASSRTSGGQETQYF. CDR3 DNA sequence: TGTGCCAGCAGCCGGACTAGCGGGGGGCAAGAGACCCAGTACTTC.

This clone was seen a single time. This sequence joins TRBV9 and TRBJ1-1, with TRBD1 as a possible D gene (5 bases). CDR1 is SGDLS, CDR2 YYNGEE, per germline. Between the trimmed V and J ends, which lost 0 bases and 3 bases, there was a span of 9 bases. The CDR3 is made up of 14 amino acids. The DNA of the CDR3 is TGTGCCAGCAGCGTAGATGTAGGGGACACTGAAGCTTTCTTT. It specifies CASSVDVGDTEAFF.

Comment on this clone: This same CDR3 is encoded by further DNA sequences in the sample. The CDR3: CASSLGQSYEQYF. In DNA form, the CDR3 reads TGTGCCAGCAGCTTAGGTCAGTCCTACGAGCAGTACTTC. This chain connects TRBV11-1 to TRBJ2-7; D gene unclear. Deletions cut 1 base from V and 1 base from J, with 5 bases between. The CDR3 has 13 residues. CDR1 is SGHAT, CDR2 FQDESV, per germline (reference sequence).

The CDR3 here is CASSRTPTVYNEQFF. CDR3 nucleotide sequence: TGTGCCAGCAGCCGTACCCCAACGGTATACAATGAGCAGTTCTTC. This sequence joins TRBV7-3 and TRBJ2-1; D uncertain. Germline CDR1 reads SGHTA; CDR2 reads FQGTGA. There are 15 residues in the CDR3. With 5 bases removed from V and 4 bases from J, the gap between germline ends came to 15 bases.

This clone was detected once. The chain employs TRBV11-2 and TRBJ2-7, with D possibly called TRBD1 or TRBD2 (6 bases each). The germline V and J ends were trimmed by 5 bases and 0 bases, with 17 bases remaining between them. In germline, CDR1 is SGHAT, CDR2 FQNNGV. The CDR3 contains 16 residues. This CDR3 reads CASSPRGADYSYEQYF. The CDR3 nucleotides are TGTGCCAGCAGCCCTAGGGGGGCGGACTACTCCTACGAGCAGTACTTC.

The chain couples TRBV5-1 to TRBJ2-6; D gene unclear. From germline, CDR1 is SGHRS and CDR2 YFSETQ. The CDR3 totals 17 residues. V lost 0 bases and J lost 0, with 10 bases in between. The CDR3 protein is CASSLAWDYSGANVLTF. The CDR3 DNA reads as TGCGCCAGCAGCTTGGCCTGGGATTACTCTGGGGCCAACGTCCTGACTTTC. The full variable domain, rest sourced from reference TRBV5-1 and TRBJ2-6, is KAGVTQTPRYLIKTRGQQVTLSCSPISGHRSVSWYQQTPGQGLQFLFEYFSETQRNKGNFPGRFSGRQFSNSRSEMNVSTLELGDSALYLCASSLAWDYSGANVLTFGAGSRLTVL.

Points on this clone: At one boundary the junction diverges from the germline segment, which might be a read error. J is TRBJ2-5 and V is TRBV7-2; D not certain. This CDR3 is 13 amino acids long. Germline lookup yields CDR1 SGHTA and CDR2 FQGNSA. The DNA for the CDR3 is TGTGCCAGCAGCTTGGGGTTTCAAGGGACCCAGTACTTC. As protein: CASSLGFQGTQYF.

This clone has just one count. The chain has TRBV2 and TRBJ2-5, with 10 bases lining up with TRBD2. V trimming: 3 bases; J trimming: 4 bases; junction bases outside the gene matches: 8. The CDR3 is 16 amino acids. Germline CDR1 SNHLY, CDR2 FYNNEI. The CDR3 DNA reads TGTGCCAGCAGTGATGGGACTAGCGTTGGGGGAGAGACCCAGTACTTC. Protein: CASSDGTSVGGETQYF.

This sequence joins TRBV18 and TRBJ2-3; D ambiguous. V was clipped by 2 bases and J by 0 bases, with 3 bases between them. CDR1 and CDR2 from the germline V gene are KGHSH and LQKENI. The CDR3 spans 13 residues. The CDR3, as DNA: TGTGCCAGCTCACCAGGTAGCACAGATACGCAGTATTTT. Its translation is CASSPGSTDTQYF.

This rearrangement joins TRBV7-9 to TRBJ1-2, with 7 positions matching TRBD1. The CDR3 contains 15 residues. Germline V gene sequence: CDR1 SEHNR, CDR2 FQNEAQ (reference sequence). V lost 2 bases and J lost 3; bases outside the gene matches: 6. The CDR3 loop is CASSLRLGTDYGYTF. As DNA, the CDR3 is TGTGCCAGCAGCTTACGGTTGGGGACAGACTATGGCTACACCTTC.